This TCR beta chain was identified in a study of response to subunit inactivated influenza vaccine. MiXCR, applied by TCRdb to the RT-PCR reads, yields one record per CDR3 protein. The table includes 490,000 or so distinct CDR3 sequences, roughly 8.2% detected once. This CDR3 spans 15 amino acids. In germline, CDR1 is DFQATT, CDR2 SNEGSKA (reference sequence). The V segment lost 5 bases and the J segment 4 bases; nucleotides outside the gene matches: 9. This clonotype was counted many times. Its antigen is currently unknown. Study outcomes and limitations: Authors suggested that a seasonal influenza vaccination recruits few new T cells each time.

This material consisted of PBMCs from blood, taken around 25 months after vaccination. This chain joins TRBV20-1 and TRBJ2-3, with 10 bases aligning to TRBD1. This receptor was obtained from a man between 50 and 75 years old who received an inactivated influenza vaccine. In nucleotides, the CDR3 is TGCAGTGCTCCCAAGGACAGGGGGTCATCAGATACGCAGTATTTT. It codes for CSAPKDRGSSDTQYF.